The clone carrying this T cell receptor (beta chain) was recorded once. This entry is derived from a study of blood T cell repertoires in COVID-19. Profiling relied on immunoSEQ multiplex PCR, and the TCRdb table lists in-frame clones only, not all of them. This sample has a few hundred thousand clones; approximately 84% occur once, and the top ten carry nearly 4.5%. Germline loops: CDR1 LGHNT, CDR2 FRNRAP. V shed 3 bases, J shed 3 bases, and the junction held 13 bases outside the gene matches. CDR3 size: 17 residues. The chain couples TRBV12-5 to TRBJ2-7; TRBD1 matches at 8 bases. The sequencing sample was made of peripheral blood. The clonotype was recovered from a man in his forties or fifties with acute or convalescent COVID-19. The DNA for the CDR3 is TGTGCTAGTGGTTTTTTGTTAGGGGGACAGGAGGGCTACGAGCAGTACTTC. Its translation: CASGFLLGGQEGYEQYF.